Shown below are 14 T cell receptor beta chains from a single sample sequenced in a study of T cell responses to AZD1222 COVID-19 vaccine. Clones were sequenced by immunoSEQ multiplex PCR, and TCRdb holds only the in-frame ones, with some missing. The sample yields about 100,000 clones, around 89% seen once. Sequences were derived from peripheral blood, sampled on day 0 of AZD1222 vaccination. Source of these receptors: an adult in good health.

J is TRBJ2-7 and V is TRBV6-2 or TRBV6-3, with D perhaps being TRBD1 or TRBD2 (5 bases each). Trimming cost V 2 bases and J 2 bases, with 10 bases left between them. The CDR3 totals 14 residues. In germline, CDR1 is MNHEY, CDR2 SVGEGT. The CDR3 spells CASSYRRGPYEQYF. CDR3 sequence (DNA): TGTGCCAGCAGTTACCGCCGGGGACCCTACGAGCAGTACTTC.

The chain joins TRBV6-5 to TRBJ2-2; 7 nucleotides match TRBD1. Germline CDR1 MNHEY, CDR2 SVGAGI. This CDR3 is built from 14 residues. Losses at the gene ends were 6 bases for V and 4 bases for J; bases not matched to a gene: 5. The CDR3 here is CASRAGGTTGELFF. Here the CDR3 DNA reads TGTGCCAGCAGGGCAGGGGGTACCACCGGGGAGCTGTTTTTT.

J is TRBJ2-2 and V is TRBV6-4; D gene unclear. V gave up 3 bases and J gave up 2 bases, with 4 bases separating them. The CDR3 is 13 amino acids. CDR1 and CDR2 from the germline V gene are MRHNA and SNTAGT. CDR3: CASSEGNTGELFF. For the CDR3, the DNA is TGTGCCAGCAGTGAGGGTAACACCGGGGAGCTGTTTTTT.

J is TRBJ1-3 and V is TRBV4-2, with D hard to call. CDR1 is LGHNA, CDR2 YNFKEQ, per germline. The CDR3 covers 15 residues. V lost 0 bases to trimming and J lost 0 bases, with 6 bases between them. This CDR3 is CASSQEEGSGNTIYF. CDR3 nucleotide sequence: TGTGCCAGCAGCCAAGAGGAGGGCTCTGGAAACACCATATATTTT.

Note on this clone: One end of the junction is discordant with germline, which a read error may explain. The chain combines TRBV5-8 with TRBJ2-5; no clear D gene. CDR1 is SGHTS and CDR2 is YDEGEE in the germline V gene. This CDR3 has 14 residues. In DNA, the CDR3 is TGTGCCAGCAGTTTGGGCATTTTCCAAGAGACCCAGTACTTC. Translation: CASSLGIFQETQYF.

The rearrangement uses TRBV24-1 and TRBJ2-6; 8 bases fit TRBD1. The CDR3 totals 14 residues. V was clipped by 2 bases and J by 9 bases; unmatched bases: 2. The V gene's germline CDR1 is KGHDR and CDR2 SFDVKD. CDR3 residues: CATSDWGQDNVLTF. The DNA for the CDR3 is TGTGCCACCAGTGATTGGGGACAGGACAACGTCCTGACTTTC.

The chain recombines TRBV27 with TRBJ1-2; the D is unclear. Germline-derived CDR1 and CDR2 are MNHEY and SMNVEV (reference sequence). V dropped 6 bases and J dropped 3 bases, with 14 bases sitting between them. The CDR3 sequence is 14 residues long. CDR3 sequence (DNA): TGTGCCAGCAGACATAGCGGCAGCGACTATGGCTACACCTTC. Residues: CASRHSGSDYGYTF.

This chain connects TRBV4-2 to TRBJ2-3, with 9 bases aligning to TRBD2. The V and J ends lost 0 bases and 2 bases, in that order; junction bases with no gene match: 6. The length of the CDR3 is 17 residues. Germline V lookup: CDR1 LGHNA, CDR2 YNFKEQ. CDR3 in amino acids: CASSQERAGGPTDTQYF. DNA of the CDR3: TGTGCCAGCAGCCAAGAACGGGCGGGAGGGCCCACAGATACGCAGTATTTT.

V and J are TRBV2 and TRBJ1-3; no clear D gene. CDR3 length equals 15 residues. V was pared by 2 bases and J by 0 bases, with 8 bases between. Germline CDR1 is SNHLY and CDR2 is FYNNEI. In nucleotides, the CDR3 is TGTGCCAGCAGTGAAAGCATGATCTCTGGAAACACCATATATTTT. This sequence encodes CASSESMISGNTIYF.

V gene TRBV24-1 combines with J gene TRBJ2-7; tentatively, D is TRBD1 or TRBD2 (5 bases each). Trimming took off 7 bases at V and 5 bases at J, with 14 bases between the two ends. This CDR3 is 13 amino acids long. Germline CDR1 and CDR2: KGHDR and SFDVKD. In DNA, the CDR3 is TGTGCCACCAGGCCAGGGACGGGTAACGAGCAGTACTTC. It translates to CATRPGTGNEQYF.

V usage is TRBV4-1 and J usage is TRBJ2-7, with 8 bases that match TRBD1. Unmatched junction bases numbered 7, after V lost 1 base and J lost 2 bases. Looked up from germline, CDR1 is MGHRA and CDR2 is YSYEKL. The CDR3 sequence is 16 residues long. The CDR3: CASSQGQDRVTYEQYF. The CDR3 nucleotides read TGCGCCAGCAGCCAAGGACAGGACAGGGTGACCTACGAGCAGTACTTC.

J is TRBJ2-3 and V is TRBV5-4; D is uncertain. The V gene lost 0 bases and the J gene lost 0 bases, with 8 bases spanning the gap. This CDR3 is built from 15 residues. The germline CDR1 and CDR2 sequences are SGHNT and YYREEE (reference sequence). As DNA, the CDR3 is TGTGCCAGCAGCTTGGGGGATACTAGCACAGATACGCAGTATTTT. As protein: CASSLGDTSTDTQYF.

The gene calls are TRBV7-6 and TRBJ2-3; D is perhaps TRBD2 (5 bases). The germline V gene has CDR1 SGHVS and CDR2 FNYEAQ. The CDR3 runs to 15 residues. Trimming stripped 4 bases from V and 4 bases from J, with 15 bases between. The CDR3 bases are TGTGCCAGCAGCTCACCATTAAGGGAGCCAGATACGCAGTATTTT. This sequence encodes CASSSPLREPDTQYF. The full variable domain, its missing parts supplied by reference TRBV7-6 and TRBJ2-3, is GAGVSQSPRYKVTKRGQDVALRCDPISGHVSLYWYRQALGQGPEFLTYFNYEAQQDKSGLPNDRFSAERPEGSISTLTIQRTEQRDSAMYRCASSSPLREPDTQYFGPGTRLTVL.

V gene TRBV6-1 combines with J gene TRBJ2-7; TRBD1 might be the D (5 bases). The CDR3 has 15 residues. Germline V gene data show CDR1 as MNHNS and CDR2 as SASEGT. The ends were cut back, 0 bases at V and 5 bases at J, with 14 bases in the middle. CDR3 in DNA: TGTGCCAGCAGTGAAGCCTTGGGTAGGGGCAACGAGCAGTACTTC. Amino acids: CASSEALGRGNEQYF.